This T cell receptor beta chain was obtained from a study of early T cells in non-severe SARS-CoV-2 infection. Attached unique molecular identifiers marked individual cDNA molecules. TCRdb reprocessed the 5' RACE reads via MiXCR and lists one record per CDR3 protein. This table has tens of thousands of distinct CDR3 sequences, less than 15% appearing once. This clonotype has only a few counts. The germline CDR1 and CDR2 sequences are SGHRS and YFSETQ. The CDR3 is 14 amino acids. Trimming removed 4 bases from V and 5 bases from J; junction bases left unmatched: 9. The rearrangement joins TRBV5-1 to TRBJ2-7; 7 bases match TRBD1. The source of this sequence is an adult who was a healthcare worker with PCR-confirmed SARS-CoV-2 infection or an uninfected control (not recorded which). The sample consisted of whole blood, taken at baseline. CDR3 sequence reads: CASSPWTGPHEQYF. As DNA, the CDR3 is TGCGCCAGCAGCCCGTGGACAGGCCCCCACGAGCAGTACTTC. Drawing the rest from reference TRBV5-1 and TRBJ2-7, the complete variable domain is KAGVTQTPRYLIKTRGQQVTLSCSPISGHRSVSWYQQTPGQGLQFLFEYFSETQRNKGNFPGRFSGRQFSNSRSEMNVSTLELGDSALYLCASSPWTGPHEQYFGPGTRLTVT.